The entry below gives a single TCR beta chain sequence along with its context. The data were obtained in a study of identical twins. Each CDR3 protein gets one entry after TCRdb re-called the 5' RACE reads with MiXCR. Of hundreds of thousands of distinct CDR3 sequences listed, 15% to 20% are singletons. Unmatched junction bases numbered 9, after V lost 0 bases and J lost 10 bases. CDR3 length: 15 residues. CDR1 and CDR2 from the germline V gene are LGHDT and YNNKEL (reference sequence). These data were likewise used in another study, on T cells expressing NK-cell markers. From that report: Specificity for HCMV among expanded NKG2C+ T cell clones was not established.

This TCR came from a woman in her late teens or twenties in good health. The gene calls are TRBV3-1 and TRBJ1-1, with 9 bases matching TRBD1. The sequenced sample consisted of PBMCs. CDR3 in amino acids: CASSQDRPGQGAAFF. The CDR3 DNA reads TGTGCCAGCAGCCAAGATCGCCCGGGACAGGGAGCAGCTTTCTTT.